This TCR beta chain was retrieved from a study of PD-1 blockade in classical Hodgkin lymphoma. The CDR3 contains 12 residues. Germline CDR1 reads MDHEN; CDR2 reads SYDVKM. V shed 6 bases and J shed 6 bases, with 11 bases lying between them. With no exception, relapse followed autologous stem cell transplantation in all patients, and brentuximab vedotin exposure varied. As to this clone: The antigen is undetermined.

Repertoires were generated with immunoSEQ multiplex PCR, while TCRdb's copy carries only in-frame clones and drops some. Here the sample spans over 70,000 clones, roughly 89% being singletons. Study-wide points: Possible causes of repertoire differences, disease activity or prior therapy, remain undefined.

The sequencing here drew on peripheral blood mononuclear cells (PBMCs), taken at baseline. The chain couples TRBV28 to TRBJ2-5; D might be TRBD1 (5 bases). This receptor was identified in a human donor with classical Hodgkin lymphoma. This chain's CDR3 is CASRQTAQTQYF. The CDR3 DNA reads TGTGCCAGCAGGCAGACAGCCCAGACCCAGTACTTC.